This T cell receptor (beta chain) was documented in a study of T cell responses to AZD1222 COVID-19 vaccine. The study, taken as a whole, reports: Unmutated variant regions reportedly attract nearly half of all spike-specific TCRs.

The CDR3 runs to 16 residues. Germline CDR1 SGHNT, CDR2 YENEEA. V lost 4 bases to trimming and J lost 9 bases, with 22 bases between them. This clone was found once. What it recognizes is unknown. TCRdb keeps only in-frame clones here, not all; method: immunoSEQ multiplex PCR. The sample yields 140,000 or so clones, about 91% seen once. The clonotype originates from an adult in good health. Sequencing used peripheral blood, obtained on day 0 of AZD1222 vaccination. V gene TRBV11-3 combines with J gene TRBJ2-1; D possibly corresponds to TRBD1 (7 bases). The CDR3 spells CASSSLGGGFNTEQFF. DNA for the CDR3: TGTGCCAGCAGCTCCCTCGGAGGGGGCTTCAATACTGAGCAGTTCTTC.